Presented here are 10 T cell receptor beta chains from one specimen sequenced in a study of breast tumors, draining lymph nodes, adjacent tissues. From the multiplex PCR reads, TCRdb called clonotypes with MiXCR, one entry per CDR3 protein. In the table there are over 150,000 distinct CDR3 sequences, about 33% of which are singletons. The lymph nodes were axillary draining lymph nodes from breast cancer patients. The sequenced sample consisted of axillary lymph node tissue. These receptors all come from a female donor with breast cancer. Some clones in this sample may be carry-over from other donors' samples.

The CDR3: CASSTQGAIRANEKLFF. The DNA of the CDR3 is TGTGCCAGCAGCACCCAGGGGGCGATACGAGCTAATGAAAAACTGTTTTTT. V is TRBV11-3 and J is TRBJ1-4, with 8 bases that match TRBD1. Germline CDR1 is SGHNT and CDR2 is YENEEA. V lost 5 bases to trimming and J lost 3 bases; unmatched junction nucleotides: 11. This CDR3 comprises 17 residues.

The chain links TRBV11-2 to TRBJ2-7; 10 bases line up with TRBD1. This CDR3 has 16 amino acids. Germline V gives CDR1 SGHAT, CDR2 FQNNGV. The ends lost 1 base at V and 0 bases at J; junction bases unmatched: 3. CDR3 in amino acids: CASSLGGTGDSYEQYF. The CDR3 DNA reads as TGTGCCAGCAGCTTAGGGGGGACAGGGGACTCCTACGAGCAGTACTTC.

The chain uses TRBV2 and TRBJ1-1; D not resolved. This CDR3 contains 13 residues. Per germline, CDR1 SNHLY and CDR2 FYNNEI. Trimming removed 4 bases at V and 4 bases at J, with 10 bases between. CDR3 protein: CASSGAEGTEAFF. The CDR3 region has the DNA TGTGCCAGCAGTGGGGCCGAGGGCACTGAAGCTTTCTTT.

This clonotype was detected many times. The chain uses TRBV11-3 and TRBJ1-2; D perhaps matches TRBD1 (5 bases). V dropped 1 base and J dropped 6 bases, with 21 bases sitting between them. Germline V lookup: CDR1 SGHNT, CDR2 YENEEA. This CDR3 comprises 17 residues. The CDR3: CASSLGYGVPGRHGYTF. The DNA for the CDR3 is TGTGCCAGCAGCTTAGGCTACGGTGTTCCAGGGCGACATGGCTACACCTTC.

The table lists this clonotype with many counts. The CDR3 region is CASSPPGAGELFF. The CDR3 region has the DNA TGTGCCAGCTCACCACCGGGGGCCGGGGAGCTGTTTTTT. The gene calls are TRBV18 and TRBJ2-2; D assignment may be TRBD1 or TRBD2 (5 bases each). Looked up from germline, CDR1 is KGHSH and CDR2 is LQKENI. Trimming pared 0 bases from V and 6 bases from J, leaving 5 bases between. The CDR3 runs 13 residues.

The chain recombines TRBV2 with TRBJ1-1; TRBD1 agrees at 7 bases. The CDR3 loop spans 16 amino acids. Germline V gene data show CDR1 as SNHLY and CDR2 as FYNNEI. With 3 bases clipped from V and 0 bases from J, the junction kept 7 bases outside the gene matches. CDR3 residues: CASSDPPGTVNTEAFF. CDR3 in DNA: TGTGCCAGCAGTGATCCCCCCGGGACAGTGAACACTGAAGCTTTCTTT.

This clonotype was observed at least ten times. J is TRBJ2-2 and V is TRBV7-6; D possibly uses TRBD1 or TRBD2 (5 bases each). The germline gives CDR1 SGHVS, CDR2 FNYEAQ. The CDR3 has 14 residues. Trimming left V 3 bases short and J 1 base short, with 6 bases between. CDR3 in amino acids: CASSFGGNTGELFF. The CDR3 DNA is TGTGCCAGCAGCTTTGGGGGGAACACCGGGGAGCTGTTTTTT. The whole variable domain, remainder taken from reference TRBV7-6 and TRBJ2-2, is GAGVSQSPRYKVTKRGQDVALRCDPISGHVSLYWYRQALGQGPEFLTYFNYEAQQDKSGLPNDRFSAERPEGSISTLTIQRTEQRDSAMYRCASSFGGNTGELFFGEGSRLTVL.

The V call is TRBV20-1, the J call TRBJ2-1; TRBD2 matches 12 bases. CDR3 length: 17 residues. Germline lookup yields CDR1 DFQATT and CDR2 SNEGSKA (reference sequence). V lost 2 bases, J lost 4 bases, and 9 bases stayed unmatched. The CDR3 loop is CSARILAGGPRYNEQFF. The CDR3 coding sequence is TGCAGTGCTAGAATCCTAGCGGGAGGGCCTCGTTACAATGAGCAGTTCTTC.

This clonotype was recorded once. The CDR3 carries no conserved terminal phenylalanine or tryptophan, so it likely arises from a read error. The chain employs TRBV2 and TRBJ2-3; 10 positions agree with TRBD2. CDR1 SNHLY and CDR2 FYNNEI come from the germline V gene. Trimming cost V 5 bases and J 1 base; bases outside gene matches: 3. The CDR3 is 15 residues long. CDR3 coding DNA: TGTGCCAGCAGTCCAGGACTAGCGGGCACAGATACGCAGTATTCC. This encodes CASSPGLAGTDTQYS.

Comment on this clonotype: One junction end does not reproduce the germline sequence, and a read error may be involved. J is TRBJ2-2 and V is TRBV20-1, with 10 positions matching TRBD2. Germline CDR1 is DFQATT and CDR2 is SNEGSKA (reference sequence). The CDR3 is 13 residues long. In DNA form, the CDR3 reads TGCAGTGCTAGAGATCTGTCTAGCGGGGGGCTGTTTTTT. It yields the protein CSARDLSSGGLFF.